This TCR beta chain was obtained from a study of CD8 T cells in Susac syndrome. With 3 bases clipped from V and 8 bases from J, the junction kept 5 bases outside the gene matches. The CDR3 is 14 residues long. The germline V gene has CDR1 MNHEY and CDR2 SMNVEV (reference sequence). Random hexamers primed reverse transcription of roughly 0.5 to 1 ug RNA. An immunoSEQ multiplex PCR amplified TCR beta CDR3 over 54 Vbeta and 13 Jbeta. TCRdb passed the immunoSEQ multiplex PCR reads through MiXCR, listing each CDR3 protein once. The data show a few hundred thousand distinct CDR3 sequences, 95% seen once. This clonotype was seen just once. The multiple sclerosis controls, all treatment-naive patients, had relapsing-remitting disease that was stable or active. TEMRA cells were FACS-enriched and CD8+ and CD4+ T cells negatively isolated.

The specimen sequenced was CD4+ T cells from PBMCs. The chain recombines TRBV27 with TRBJ1-2, with 11 bases matching TRBD1. The clonotype originates from a human donor with multiple sclerosis. CDR3 coding DNA: TGTGCCAGCAGTTTCGGACAGGGGGCGGGAGGCTACACCTTC. Translating gives CASSFGQGAGGYTF.